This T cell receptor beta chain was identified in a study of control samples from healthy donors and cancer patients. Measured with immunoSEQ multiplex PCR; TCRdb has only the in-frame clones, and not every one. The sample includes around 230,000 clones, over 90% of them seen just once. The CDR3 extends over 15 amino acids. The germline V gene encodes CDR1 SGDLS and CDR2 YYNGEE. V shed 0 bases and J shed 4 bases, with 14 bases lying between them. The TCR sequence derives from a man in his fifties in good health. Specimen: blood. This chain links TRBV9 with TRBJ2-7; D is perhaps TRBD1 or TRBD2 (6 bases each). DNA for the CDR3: TGTGCCAGCAGCGTAGGGGGGGCTCAGGGTTACGAGCAGTACTTC. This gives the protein CASSVGGAQGYEQYF.